This T cell receptor beta chain is from a study of blood T cell repertoires in COVID-19. Study-level background: The samples span acute and convalescent COVID-19 from the United States, Italy and Spain. PBMCs, B-cell-depleted T cells, or T cells were the source of the cDNA or gDNA that made up the material.

In the authors' methods: Reference gene primer amplification gave nucleated cell count estimates. TCRdb keeps only in-frame clones here, not all; method: immunoSEQ multiplex PCR. D and trimming were read from the DNA, whereas the V and J calls and clone size are those reported in that table. The data show about 15,000 clones, with more than 65% seen just once and about 9.8% held by the top ten. CDR1 and CDR2 from the germline V gene are LNHDA and SQIVND (reference sequence). This CDR3 region has 13 residues. Germline trimming cut 9 bases from V and 3 bases from J; bases unmatched to any gene: 6. V gene TRBV19 combines with J gene TRBJ2-3, with 7 bases aligning to TRBD1. The origin of this receptor is a human donor in a cohort sampled during active COVID-19. The source material was peripheral blood. CDR3 in DNA: TGTGCCAGCAGACAGGGTGGGACAGATACGCAGTATTTT. Its protein is CASRQGGTDTQYF.